This is a list of T cell receptor beta chains from one sample in a study of OX40 agonist ivuxolimab in advanced cancers. TCRdb's copy holds only in-frame clones and misses some; the assay was immunoSEQ multiplex PCR. The repertoire holds some 86,000 clones, with about 85% as singletons. The material sequenced was CD4+ or CD8+ T cells sorted from blood, taken in a trial of the OX40 agonist ivuxolimab. These receptors were collected from an adult with an advanced solid tumor such as melanoma, head and neck, liver or kidney cancer. CDR3s include the opening cysteine and the closing phenylalanine or tryptophan. Each record gives: V gene, clone size, J gene, D gene, CDR3 DNA, CDR3 protein. A D gene is named only where the DNA matches it firmly. A clone size is listed for some rows: how often the clone was seen (once, few, many), or a class if it is expanded.

V gene: TRBV4-2; clone size: NA; J gene: TRBJ2-2; D gene: TRBD2; CDR3 DNA: TGTGCCAGCAGCCAAGGCGGAAGCGGGAGCTTTACCGGGGAGCTGTTTTTT; CDR3 protein: CASSQGGSGSFTGELFF
V gene: TRBV23-1; clone size: NA; J gene: TRBJ2-7; D gene: NA; CDR3 DNA: TGCGCCAGCAGTCAACTCACTCAGTACGAGCAGTACTTC; CDR3 protein: CASSQLTQYEQYF
V gene: TRBV20-1; clone size: NA; J gene: TRBJ2-7; D gene: NA; CDR3 DNA: TGCAGTGCCGGGGGCTCCGAGCAGTACTTC; CDR3 protein: CSAGGSEQYF
V gene: TRBV9; clone size: NA; J gene: TRBJ2-5; D gene: NA; CDR3 DNA: TGTGCCAGCAGCGTAGCAGGTAGAGATGGGGAGACCCAGTACTTC; CDR3 protein: CASSVAGRDGETQYF
V gene: TRBV7-8; clone size: NA; J gene: TRBJ2-2; D gene: NA; CDR3 DNA: TGTGCCAGCCTTACAAGGAACACCGGGGAGCTGTTTTTT; CDR3 protein: CASLTRNTGELFF
V gene: TRBV15; clone size: NA; J gene: TRBJ1-2; D gene: NA; CDR3 DNA: TGTGCCACCAGCAGAGACCGGGACAACTATGGCTACACCTTC; CDR3 protein: CATSRDRDNYGYTF
V gene: TRBV7-9; clone size: once; J gene: TRBJ2-7; D gene: NA; CDR3 DNA: TGTGCCAGCAGCTTAGCAGCTGGGGACGAGCAGTACTTC; CDR3 protein: CASSLAAGDEQYF
V gene: TRBV6-4; clone size: NA; J gene: TRBJ1-1; D gene: NA; CDR3 DNA: TGTGCCAGCAGTGACGGAGGGGAGAACACTGAAGCTTTCTTT; CDR3 protein: CASSDGGENTEAFF
V gene: TRBV2; clone size: NA; J gene: TRBJ2-3; D gene: TRBD2; CDR3 DNA: TGTGCCAGCAGTGAGCCTCTAACGGCCACTAGCGCCAAGGGGAGAGATACGCAGTATTTT; CDR3 protein: CASSEPLTATSAKGRDTQYF
V gene: TRBV6-5; clone size: once; J gene: TRBJ1-4; D gene: TRBD1; CDR3 DNA: TGTGCCAGCATGGGACAGAATGAAAAACTGTTTTTT; CDR3 protein: CASMGQNEKLFF
V gene: TRBV7-2; clone size: once; J gene: TRBJ1-2; D gene: TRBD1; CDR3 DNA: TGTGCCAGCAGCCTCACAGGGGCCCATGGCTACACCTTC; CDR3 protein: CASSLTGAHGYTF
V gene: TRBV29-1; clone size: NA; J gene: TRBJ2-1; D gene: NA; CDR3 DNA: TGCAGCGTTTCAAGGGATGAGCAGTTCTTC; CDR3 protein: CSVSRDEQFF
V gene: TRBV30; clone size: NA; J gene: TRBJ1-6; D gene: NA; CDR3 DNA: TGTGCCTGGAGTATCACCGCCTGGACCGCGAATTCACCCCTCCACTTT; CDR3 protein: CAWSITAWTANSPLHF
V gene: TRBV7-2; clone size: NA; J gene: TRBJ2-5; D gene: NA; CDR3 DNA: TGTGCCAGCAGCTTAGATCGCGTGGGTGCGCAAGAGACCCAGTACTTC; CDR3 protein: CASSLDRVGAQETQYF
V gene: TRBV29-1; clone size: NA; J gene: TRBJ2-3; D gene: NA; CDR3 DNA: TGCAGCCCCCGGATCACAGATACGCAGTATTTT; CDR3 protein: CSPRITDTQYF
V gene: TRBV2; clone size: NA; J gene: TRBJ2-2; D gene: NA; CDR3 DNA: TGTGCCAGCATGGATCCTCGAGGCGGGGAGCTGTTTTTT; CDR3 protein: CASMDPRGGELFF
V gene: TRBV5-1; clone size: NA; J gene: TRBJ2-3; D gene: TRBD2; CDR3 DNA: TGCGCCAGCAGCATTGGACTAGCTTACACAGATACGCAGTATTTT; CDR3 protein: CASSIGLAYTDTQYF
V gene: TRBV11-3; clone size: NA; J gene: TRBJ2-1; D gene: NA; CDR3 DNA: TGTGCCAGCAGCCTCGAAGCGGGCAATGAGCAGTTCTTC; CDR3 protein: CASSLEAGNEQFF
V gene: TRBV28; clone size: NA; J gene: TRBJ1-5; D gene: TRBD1; CDR3 DNA: TGTGCCAGCAGTCCTCGGGACAGACTACGACAGCCCCAGCATTTT; CDR3 protein: CASSPRDRLRQPQHF
V gene: TRBV19; clone size: NA; J gene: TRBJ2-1; D gene: TRBD1; CDR3 DNA: TGTGCCAGTAAGGACAGGGGGACTATCGGTGAGCAGTTCTTC; CDR3 protein: CASKDRGTIGEQFF
V gene: TRBV5-4; clone size: NA; J gene: TRBJ2-5; D gene: TRBD2; CDR3 DNA: TGTGCCAGCAGAGGTAGCGGGAGTAGAGAGACCCAGTACTTC; CDR3 protein: CASRGSGSRETQYF
V gene: TRBV19; clone size: NA; J gene: TRBJ1-3; D gene: TRBD1; CDR3 DNA: TGTGCCAGTACCCTGACAGGGTCCAACTCTGGAAACACCATATATTTT; CDR3 protein: CASTLTGSNSGNTIYF
V gene: TRBV5-1; clone size: NA; J gene: TRBJ2-2; D gene: NA; CDR3 DNA: TGCGCCAGCAGTTATACCGGGACGGCCCCTAGGACCGGGGAGCTGTTTTTT; CDR3 protein: CASSYTGTAPRTGELFF
V gene: TRBV4-1; clone size: NA; J gene: TRBJ2-2; D gene: NA; CDR3 DNA: TGCGCCAGCAGGCCCACAGGGTTGTTAAGACCCGGGGAGCTGTTTTTT; CDR3 protein: CASRPTGLLRPGELFF
V gene: TRBV5-6; clone size: NA; J gene: TRBJ2-5; D gene: TRBD2; CDR3 DNA: TGTGCCAGCAGCCTGGGTAGCGGGAGAGAGACCCAGTACTTC; CDR3 protein: CASSLGSGRETQYF
V gene: TRBV2; clone size: NA; J gene: TRBJ2-6; D gene: NA; CDR3 DNA: TGTGCCAGCAGTGTGGAGGGGTCCGGGGCCAACGTCCTGACTTTC; CDR3 protein: CASSVEGSGANVLTF
V gene: TRBV5-1; clone size: NA; J gene: TRBJ2-2; D gene: TRBD1; CDR3 DNA: TGCGCCAGCAGCTTGTATCAGGGGGCGCGTAGCGGGGAGCTGTTTTTT; CDR3 protein: CASSLYQGARSGELFF
V gene: TRBV11-2; clone size: once; J gene: TRBJ2-7; D gene: TRBD1; CDR3 DNA: TGTGCCAGCAGCCCAGCCGGACAGGGGTCCGAGCAGTACTTC; CDR3 protein: CASSPAGQGSEQYF
V gene: TRBV6-6; clone size: NA; J gene: TRBJ1-4; D gene: NA; CDR3 DNA: TGTGCCAGCGAGGACGAGGGTGAAAAACTGTTTTTT; CDR3 protein: CASEDEGEKLFF
V gene: TRBV5-1; clone size: NA; J gene: TRBJ2-1; D gene: NA; CDR3 DNA: TGCGCCAGCAGCGTGGTGGGCGGGACCAACAATGAGCAGTTCTTC; CDR3 protein: CASSVVGGTNNEQFF
V gene: TRBV19; clone size: NA; J gene: TRBJ1-1; D gene: TRBD1; CDR3 DNA: TGTGCCAGTAGTCAGGGGGCGATGCGGTCTTTCTTT; CDR3 protein: CASSQGAMRSFF
V gene: TRBV7-2; clone size: NA; J gene: TRBJ1-2; D gene: TRBD1; CDR3 DNA: TGTGCCAGCAGCCGCGTCCCAGGGGGGACCTATGGCTACACCTTC; CDR3 protein: CASSRVPGGTYGYTF
V gene: TRBV18; clone size: NA; J gene: TRBJ2-7; D gene: TRBD1; CDR3 DNA: TGTGCCAGCTCAGCGAGGGGGGGGACAGGGCCCTACGAGCAGTACTTC; CDR3 protein: CASSARGGTGPYEQYF
V gene: TRBV5-8; clone size: NA; J gene: TRBJ2-5; D gene: NA; CDR3 DNA: TGTGCCAGCAGCTTGGCCCGAGGGCCCTACGACTTGGAGACCCAGTACTTC; CDR3 protein: CASSLARGPYDLETQYF
V gene: TRBV5-1; clone size: NA; J gene: TRBJ2-1; D gene: NA; CDR3 DNA: TGCGCCAGCAGCTTGACGAGCGGGTCCTACAATGAGCAGTTCTTC; CDR3 protein: CASSLTSGSYNEQFF
V gene: TRBV7-2; clone size: NA; J gene: TRBJ1-1; D gene: NA; CDR3 DNA: TGTGCCAGCAACCCAACCCGGGGTCCACTGAACACTGAAGCTTTCTTT; CDR3 protein: CASNPTRGPLNTEAFF
V gene: TRBV27; clone size: NA; J gene: TRBJ1-2; D gene: NA; CDR3 DNA: TGTGCCAGCAGTCCCGTGGTATCTAACTATGGCTACACCTTC; CDR3 protein: CASSPVVSNYGYTF
V gene: TRBV28; clone size: NA; J gene: TRBJ1-2; D gene: TRBD1; CDR3 DNA: TGTGCCAGCAGTTCGACAGGGGGGATTTATGGCTACACCTTC; CDR3 protein: CASSSTGGIYGYTF
V gene: TRBV19; clone size: NA; J gene: TRBJ2-1; D gene: NA; CDR3 DNA: TGTGCCAGTAGTATAAGGAATGAGCAGTTCTTC; CDR3 protein: CASSIRNEQFF
V gene: TRBV28; clone size: NA; J gene: TRBJ2-7; D gene: TRBD1; CDR3 DNA: TGTGCCAGCAGCCCCCTCCCCTCTTTAGGGCAGGGGGCCTACGAGCAGTACTTC; CDR3 protein: CASSPLPSLGQGAYEQYF
V gene: TRBV5-1; clone size: NA; J gene: TRBJ2-7; D gene: NA; CDR3 DNA: TGCGCCAGCAGCTTCCTAGACAGCTACGAGCAGTACTTC; CDR3 protein: CASSFLDSYEQYF
V gene: TRBV7-9; clone size: NA; J gene: TRBJ2-7; D gene: NA; CDR3 DNA: TGTGCCAGCAGCAACCTCCGGGACTCTAAATGGGGGCAGTACTTC; CDR3 protein: CASSNLRDSKWGQYF
V gene: TRBV28; clone size: NA; J gene: TRBJ2-7; D gene: TRBD1; CDR3 DNA: TGTGCCAGCAGTTTGACAGGGAGCTACGAGCAGTACTTC; CDR3 protein: CASSLTGSYEQYF
V gene: TRBV6-6; clone size: NA; J gene: TRBJ1-1; D gene: NA; CDR3 DNA: TGTGCCAGCAGTTACTCGACGGGGAACACTGAAGCTTTCTTT; CDR3 protein: CASSYSTGNTEAFF
V gene: TRBV5-4; clone size: NA; J gene: TRBJ2-7; D gene: TRBD2; CDR3 DNA: TGTGCCAGCAGCTTGCCGGCGGGAGACGGGAGCGAGCAGTACTTC; CDR3 protein: CASSLPAGDGSEQYF
V gene: TRBV27; clone size: few; J gene: TRBJ1-5; D gene: TRBD1; CDR3 DNA: TGTGCCAGCAGAAGGACAGGGTTTGGCAATCAGCCCCAGCATTTT; CDR3 protein: CASRRTGFGNQPQHF
V gene: TRBV11-3; clone size: NA; J gene: TRBJ2-7; D gene: NA; CDR3 DNA: TGTGCCAGCAGTGTGAGAAGCGGCTACTACGAGCAGTACTTC; CDR3 protein: CASSVRSGYYEQYF
V gene: TRBV7-6; clone size: NA; J gene: TRBJ1-1; D gene: NA; CDR3 DNA: TGTGCCAGCAGCCGGGGGGGTACCACTGAAGCTTTCTTT; CDR3 protein: CASSRGGTTEAFF
V gene: TRBV7-9; clone size: NA; J gene: TRBJ1-4; D gene: NA; CDR3 DNA: TGTGCCAGCAGCGTACAAGGGGGTTCTAATGAAAAACTGTTTTTT; CDR3 protein: CASSVQGGSNEKLFF
V gene: TRBV28; clone size: NA; J gene: TRBJ2-3; D gene: NA; CDR3 DNA: TGTGCCAGCACCTTATTTCGAGGTGGTAGCCTTTTTGGAGATACGCAGTATTTT; CDR3 protein: CASTLFRGGSLFGDTQYF
V gene: TRBV6-6; clone size: once; J gene: TRBJ1-5; D gene: NA; CDR3 DNA: TGTGCCAGCAGTCAGGGAAGCAATCAGCCCCAGCATTTT; CDR3 protein: CASSQGSNQPQHF
V gene: TRBV2; clone size: NA; J gene: TRBJ2-7; D gene: NA; CDR3 DNA: TGTGCCAGCAGTGCTGGACTACTTCGGGGCTACGAGCAGTACTTC; CDR3 protein: CASSAGLLRGYEQYF
V gene: TRBV11-1; clone size: NA; J gene: TRBJ1-3; D gene: NA; CDR3 DNA: TGTGCCAGCAGCAGCAGGGCTGGAAACACCATATATTTT; CDR3 protein: CASSSRAGNTIYF
V gene: TRBV7-9; clone size: NA; J gene: TRBJ1-2; D gene: NA; CDR3 DNA: TGTGCCAGCAGCCAAGATCGGATGAGCTATGGCTACACCTTC; CDR3 protein: CASSQDRMSYGYTF
V gene: TRBV4-1; clone size: NA; J gene: TRBJ2-6; D gene: NA; CDR3 DNA: TGCGCCAGCAGCCAGCCAAAGAGCTCTGGGGCCAACGTCCTGACTTTC; CDR3 protein: CASSQPKSSGANVLTF